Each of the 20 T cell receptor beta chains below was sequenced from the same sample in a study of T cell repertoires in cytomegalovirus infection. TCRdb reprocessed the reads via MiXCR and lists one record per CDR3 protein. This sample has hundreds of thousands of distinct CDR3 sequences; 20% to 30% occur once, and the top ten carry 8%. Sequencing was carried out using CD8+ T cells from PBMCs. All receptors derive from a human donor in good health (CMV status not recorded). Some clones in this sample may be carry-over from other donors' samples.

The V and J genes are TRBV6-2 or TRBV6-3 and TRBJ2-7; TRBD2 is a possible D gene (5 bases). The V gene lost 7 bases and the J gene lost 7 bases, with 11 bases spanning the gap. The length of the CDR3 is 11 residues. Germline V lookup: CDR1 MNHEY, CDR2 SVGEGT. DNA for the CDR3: TGTGCCAGCACGGTTGGAGGAGAGCAGTACTTC. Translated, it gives CASTVGGEQYF.

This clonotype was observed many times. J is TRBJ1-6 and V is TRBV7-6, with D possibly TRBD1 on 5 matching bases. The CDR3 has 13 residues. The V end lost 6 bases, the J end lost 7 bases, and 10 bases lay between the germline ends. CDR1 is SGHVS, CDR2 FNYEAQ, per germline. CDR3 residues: CASRARDNSPLHF. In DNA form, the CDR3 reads TGTGCCAGCAGGGCCCGGGACAATTCACCCCTCCACTTT.

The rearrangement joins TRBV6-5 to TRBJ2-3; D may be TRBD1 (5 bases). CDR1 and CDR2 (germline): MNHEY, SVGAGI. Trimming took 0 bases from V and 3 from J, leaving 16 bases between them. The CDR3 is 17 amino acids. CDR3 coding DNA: TGTGCCAGCAGTTACTCGTCGGTAAGGGGTATGACAGATACGCAGTATTTT. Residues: CASSYSSVRGMTDTQYF.

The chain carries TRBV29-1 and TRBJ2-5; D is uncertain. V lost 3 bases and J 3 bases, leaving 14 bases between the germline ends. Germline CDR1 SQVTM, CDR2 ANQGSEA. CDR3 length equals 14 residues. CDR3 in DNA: TGCAGCGTTGAGACCGCTGTCGAAGAAGAGACCCAGTACTTC. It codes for CSVETAVEEETQYF.

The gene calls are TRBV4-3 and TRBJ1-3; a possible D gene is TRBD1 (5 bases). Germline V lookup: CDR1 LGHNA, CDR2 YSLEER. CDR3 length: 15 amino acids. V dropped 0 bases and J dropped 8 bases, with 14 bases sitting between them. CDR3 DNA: TGCGCCAGCAGCCAAGACGTCCAGGGTGGCCACACCATATATTTT. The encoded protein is CASSQDVQGGHTIYF.

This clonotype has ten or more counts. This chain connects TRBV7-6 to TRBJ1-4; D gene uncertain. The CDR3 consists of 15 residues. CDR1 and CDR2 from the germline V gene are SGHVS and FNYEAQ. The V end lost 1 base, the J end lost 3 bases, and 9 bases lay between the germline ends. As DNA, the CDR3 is TGTGCCAGCAGCTTAGTATATAGGCCTAATGAAAAACTGTTTTTT. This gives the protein CASSLVYRPNEKLFF.

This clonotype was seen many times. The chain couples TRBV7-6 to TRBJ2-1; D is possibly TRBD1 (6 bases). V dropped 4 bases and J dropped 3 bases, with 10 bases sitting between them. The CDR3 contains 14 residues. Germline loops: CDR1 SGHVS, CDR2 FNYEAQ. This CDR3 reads CASSSGQLYNEQFF. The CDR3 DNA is TGTGCCAGCAGCTCCGGACAGCTCTACAATGAGCAGTTCTTC.

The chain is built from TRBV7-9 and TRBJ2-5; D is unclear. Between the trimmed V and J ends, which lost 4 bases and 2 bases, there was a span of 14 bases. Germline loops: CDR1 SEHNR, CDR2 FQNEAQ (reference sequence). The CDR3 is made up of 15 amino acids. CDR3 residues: CASSYTENYQETQYF. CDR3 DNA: TGTGCCAGCAGCTACACGGAGAACTATCAAGAGACCCAGTACTTC.

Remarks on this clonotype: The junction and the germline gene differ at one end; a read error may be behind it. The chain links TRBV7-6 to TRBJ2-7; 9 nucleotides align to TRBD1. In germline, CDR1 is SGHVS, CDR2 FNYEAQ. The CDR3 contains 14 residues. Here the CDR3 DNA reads TGTGCCAGCAGCTCCGGGACAGGGACCTACGAGCGGTACTTC. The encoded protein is CASSSGTGTYERYF.

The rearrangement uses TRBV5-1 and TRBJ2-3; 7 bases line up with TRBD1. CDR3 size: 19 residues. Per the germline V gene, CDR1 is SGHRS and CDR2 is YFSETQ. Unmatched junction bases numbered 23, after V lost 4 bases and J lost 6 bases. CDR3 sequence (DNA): TGCGCCAGCAGCCTAATACCGGGACAGACGCGAAGACAGGACGATACGCAGTATTTT. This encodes CASSLIPGQTRRQDDTQYF.

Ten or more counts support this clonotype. The CDR3 nucleotides read TGTGCCAGCAGCGCCAACAGGGGACTACCTAACTATGGCTACACCTTC. Protein: CASSANRGLPNYGYTF. This sequence joins TRBV7-9 and TRBJ1-2; 7 nucleotides match TRBD1. Germline trimming cut 5 bases from V and 0 bases from J; bases unmatched to any gene: 9. This CDR3 contains 16 residues. Germline loops: CDR1 SEHNR, CDR2 FQNEAQ (reference sequence).

The CDR3 DNA sequence: TGTGCCAGCAGCTTAGGAGGGAGTCGCTACGAGCAGTACGTC. Amino acid sequence: CASSLGGSRYEQYV. V usage is TRBV7-9 and J usage is TRBJ2-7, with TRBD2 as a possible D gene (5 bases). Germline assignment: CDR1 SEHNR and CDR2 FQNEAQ (reference sequence). This CDR3 comprises 14 residues. V was trimmed by 1 base and J by 3 bases, leaving 10 bases between them.

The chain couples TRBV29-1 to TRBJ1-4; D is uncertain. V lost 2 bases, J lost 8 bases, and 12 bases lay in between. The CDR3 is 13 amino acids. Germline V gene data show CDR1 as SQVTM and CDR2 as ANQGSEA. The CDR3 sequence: CSVERDSAEKLFF. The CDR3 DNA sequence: TGCAGCGTTGAAAGGGATTCTGCCGAAAAACTGTTTTTT. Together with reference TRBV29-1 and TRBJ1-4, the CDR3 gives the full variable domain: SAVISQKPSRDICQRGTSLTIQCQVDSQVTMMFWYRQQPGQSLTLIATANQGSEATYESGFVIDKFPISRPNLTFSTLTVSNMSPEDSSIYLCSVERDSAEKLFFGSGTQLSVL.

The CDR3: CSVAIDGYNEQFF. The CDR3 bases are TGCAGCGTTGCCATAGACGGATACAATGAGCAGTTCTTC. The chain employs TRBV29-1 and TRBJ2-1; D call uncertain. Germline loops: CDR1 SQVTM, CDR2 ANQGSEA. Trimming removed 4 bases at V and 4 bases at J, with 11 bases between. This CDR3 region has 13 residues.

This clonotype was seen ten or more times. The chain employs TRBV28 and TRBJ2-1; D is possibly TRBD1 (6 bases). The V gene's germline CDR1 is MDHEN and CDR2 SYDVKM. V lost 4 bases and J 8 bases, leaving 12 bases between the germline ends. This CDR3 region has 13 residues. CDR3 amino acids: CASSSGQSDEQFF. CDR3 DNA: TGTGCCAGCAGTTCCGGACAGTCGGATGAGCAGTTCTTC. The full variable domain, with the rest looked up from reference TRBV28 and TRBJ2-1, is DVKVTQSSRYLVKRTGEKVFLECVQDMDHENMFWYRQDPGLGLRLIYFSYDVKMKEKGDIPEGYSVSREKKERFSLILESASTNQTSMYLCASSSGQSDEQFFGPGTRLTVL.

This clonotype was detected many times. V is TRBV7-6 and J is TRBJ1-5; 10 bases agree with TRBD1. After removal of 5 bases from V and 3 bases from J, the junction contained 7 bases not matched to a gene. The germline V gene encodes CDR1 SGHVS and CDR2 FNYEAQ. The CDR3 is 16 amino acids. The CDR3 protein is CASSPLGQGPNQPQHF. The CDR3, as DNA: TGTGCCAGCAGCCCCCTGGGACAGGGGCCCAATCAGCCCCAGCATTTT. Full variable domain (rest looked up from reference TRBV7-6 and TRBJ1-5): GAGVSQSPRYKVTKRGQDVALRCDPISGHVSLYWYRQALGQGPEFLTYFNYEAQQDKSGLPNDRFSAERPEGSISTLTIQRTEQRDSAMYRCASSPLGQGPNQPQHFGDGTRLSIL.

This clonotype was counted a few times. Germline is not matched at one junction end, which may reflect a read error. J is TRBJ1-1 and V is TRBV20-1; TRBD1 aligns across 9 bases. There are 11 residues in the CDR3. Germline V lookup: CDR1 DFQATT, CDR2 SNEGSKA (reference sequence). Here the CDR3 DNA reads TGCAGTGCTATGAAGGGACAGGGTGGGCTTTTT. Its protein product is CSAMKGQGGLF.

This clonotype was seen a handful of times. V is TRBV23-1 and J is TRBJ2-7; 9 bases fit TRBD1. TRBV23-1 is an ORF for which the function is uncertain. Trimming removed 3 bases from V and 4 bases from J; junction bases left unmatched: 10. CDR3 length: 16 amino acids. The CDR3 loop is CASSQYNRGQIYEQYF. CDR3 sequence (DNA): TGCGCCAGCAGTCAGTATAACAGGGGGCAAATATACGAGCAGTACTTC.

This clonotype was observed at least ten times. The CDR3 region has the DNA TGTGCCAGCAGGTTTAGCCTAGGGGGGACTGAAGCTTTCTTT. It is translated as CASRFSLGGTEAFF. The chain uses TRBV7-2 and TRBJ1-1; tentative D call: TRBD1 (6 bases). V lost 6 bases, J lost 5 bases, and 16 bases lay in between. CDR1 is SGHTA and CDR2 is FQGNSA in the germline V gene. The CDR3 runs to 14 residues.

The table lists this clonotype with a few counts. DNA for the CDR3: TGTGCCAGCAGGCCGGTCGGGGGGCCCAATCAGCCCCAGCATTTT. Protein: CASRPVGGPNQPQHF. The genes are TRBV28 and TRBJ1-5; TRBD1 might be the D (6 bases). This CDR3 has 15 residues. In germline, CDR1 is MDHEN, CDR2 SYDVKM. Trimming cost V 6 bases and J 3 bases, with 15 bases left between them.